This T cell receptor beta chain is drawn from a study of neoadjuvant anti-PD-1 for oral cavity cancer. Repertoires were generated with immunoSEQ multiplex PCR, while TCRdb's copy carries only in-frame clones and drops some. The sample consists of more than 12,000 clones, 65% to 80% of them appearing once. For this clone: Its antigen is not identified.

The V end was cut by 1 base, the J end by 2 bases, with 17 bases between. Germline V gene lookup returns CDR1 SGHDT and CDR2 YYEEEE. The CDR3 length is 17 residues. Stage II-IVA oral cavity squamous cell carcinoma was new and untreated by systemic or radiation therapy. Whole-study results and caveats: Each response group had just a few patients in TCR analyses.

V and J are TRBV5-6 and TRBJ2-3, with a possible D match to TRBD2 (7 bases). The sample here was PBMCs, taken before nivolumab (anti-PD-1) treatment. This receptor was taken from a person between 40 and 79 years old with oral cavity squamous cell carcinoma. The CDR3 loop is CASSLFLVAGATDTQYF. In DNA form, the CDR3 reads TGTGCCAGCAGCTTGTTTCTGGTGGCGGGGGCCACAGATACGCAGTATTTT.